This T cell receptor beta chain emerged from a study of T cells in Graves' hyperthyroidism and ophthalmopathy. Notes on this clonotype: What it binds is unknown.

The CDR3 length is 16 residues. The junction had 7 bases not matched to a gene; V was cut back by 4 bases and J by 4 bases. CDR1 is ENHRY, CDR2 SYGVKD, per germline. These patients, aged 18 to 65, had recently diagnosed hyperthyroidism lasting under 2 months. The TCR beta CDR3 regions underwent amplification using RNA transcripts as the source. An initial round of RT-PCR targeting the TCR CDR3 relied on the HTBI primer set. Each CDR3 protein is one row after TCRdb ran MiXCR on the multiplex PCR reads. Of about 46,000 distinct CDR3 sequences listed, 49% are singletons. General study findings and limits: Ophthalmopathy was predicted by the model a median of roughly 6.7 months ahead of onset. Most thyroid clonotypes expanded above 0.001 appeared in blood too.

The sequence was obtained from a woman between 45 and 65 years old with Graves' hyperthyroidism. The rearrangement uses TRBV10-3 and TRBJ2-3, with 11 bases fitting TRBD2. The material sequenced was peripheral blood or thyroid tissue (not recorded which). CDR3 sequence (DNA): TGTGCCATCAGTGGATTAGCGGGAGGGAGGGCAGATACGCAGTATTTT. Protein sequence: CAISGLAGGRADTQYF.